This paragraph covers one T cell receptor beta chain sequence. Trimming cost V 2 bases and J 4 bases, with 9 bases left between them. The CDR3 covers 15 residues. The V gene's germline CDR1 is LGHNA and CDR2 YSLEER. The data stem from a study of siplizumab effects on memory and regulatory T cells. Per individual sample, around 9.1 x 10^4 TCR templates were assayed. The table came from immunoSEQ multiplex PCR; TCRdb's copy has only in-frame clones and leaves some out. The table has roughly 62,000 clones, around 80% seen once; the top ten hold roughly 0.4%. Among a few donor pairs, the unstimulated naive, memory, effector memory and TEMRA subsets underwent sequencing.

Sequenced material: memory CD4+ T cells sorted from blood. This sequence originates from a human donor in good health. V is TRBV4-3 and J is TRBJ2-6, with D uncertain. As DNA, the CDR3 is TGCGCCAGCAGCCAATCAATGACCGGGGCCAACGTCCTGACTTTC. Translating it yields CASSQSMTGANVLTF.